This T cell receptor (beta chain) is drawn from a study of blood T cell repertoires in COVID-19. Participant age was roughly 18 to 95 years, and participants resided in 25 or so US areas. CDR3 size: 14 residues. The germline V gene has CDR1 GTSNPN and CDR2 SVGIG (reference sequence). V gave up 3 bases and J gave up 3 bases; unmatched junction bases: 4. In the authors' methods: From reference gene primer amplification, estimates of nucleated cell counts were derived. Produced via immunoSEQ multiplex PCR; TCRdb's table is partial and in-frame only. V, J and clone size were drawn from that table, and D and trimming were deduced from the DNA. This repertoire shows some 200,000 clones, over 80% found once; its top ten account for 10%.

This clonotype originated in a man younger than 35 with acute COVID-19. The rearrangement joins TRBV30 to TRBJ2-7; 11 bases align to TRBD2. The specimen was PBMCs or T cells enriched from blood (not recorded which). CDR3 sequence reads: CAWSGTSGDYEQYF. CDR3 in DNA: TGTGCCTGGAGCGGGACTAGCGGAGACTACGAGCAGTACTTC.